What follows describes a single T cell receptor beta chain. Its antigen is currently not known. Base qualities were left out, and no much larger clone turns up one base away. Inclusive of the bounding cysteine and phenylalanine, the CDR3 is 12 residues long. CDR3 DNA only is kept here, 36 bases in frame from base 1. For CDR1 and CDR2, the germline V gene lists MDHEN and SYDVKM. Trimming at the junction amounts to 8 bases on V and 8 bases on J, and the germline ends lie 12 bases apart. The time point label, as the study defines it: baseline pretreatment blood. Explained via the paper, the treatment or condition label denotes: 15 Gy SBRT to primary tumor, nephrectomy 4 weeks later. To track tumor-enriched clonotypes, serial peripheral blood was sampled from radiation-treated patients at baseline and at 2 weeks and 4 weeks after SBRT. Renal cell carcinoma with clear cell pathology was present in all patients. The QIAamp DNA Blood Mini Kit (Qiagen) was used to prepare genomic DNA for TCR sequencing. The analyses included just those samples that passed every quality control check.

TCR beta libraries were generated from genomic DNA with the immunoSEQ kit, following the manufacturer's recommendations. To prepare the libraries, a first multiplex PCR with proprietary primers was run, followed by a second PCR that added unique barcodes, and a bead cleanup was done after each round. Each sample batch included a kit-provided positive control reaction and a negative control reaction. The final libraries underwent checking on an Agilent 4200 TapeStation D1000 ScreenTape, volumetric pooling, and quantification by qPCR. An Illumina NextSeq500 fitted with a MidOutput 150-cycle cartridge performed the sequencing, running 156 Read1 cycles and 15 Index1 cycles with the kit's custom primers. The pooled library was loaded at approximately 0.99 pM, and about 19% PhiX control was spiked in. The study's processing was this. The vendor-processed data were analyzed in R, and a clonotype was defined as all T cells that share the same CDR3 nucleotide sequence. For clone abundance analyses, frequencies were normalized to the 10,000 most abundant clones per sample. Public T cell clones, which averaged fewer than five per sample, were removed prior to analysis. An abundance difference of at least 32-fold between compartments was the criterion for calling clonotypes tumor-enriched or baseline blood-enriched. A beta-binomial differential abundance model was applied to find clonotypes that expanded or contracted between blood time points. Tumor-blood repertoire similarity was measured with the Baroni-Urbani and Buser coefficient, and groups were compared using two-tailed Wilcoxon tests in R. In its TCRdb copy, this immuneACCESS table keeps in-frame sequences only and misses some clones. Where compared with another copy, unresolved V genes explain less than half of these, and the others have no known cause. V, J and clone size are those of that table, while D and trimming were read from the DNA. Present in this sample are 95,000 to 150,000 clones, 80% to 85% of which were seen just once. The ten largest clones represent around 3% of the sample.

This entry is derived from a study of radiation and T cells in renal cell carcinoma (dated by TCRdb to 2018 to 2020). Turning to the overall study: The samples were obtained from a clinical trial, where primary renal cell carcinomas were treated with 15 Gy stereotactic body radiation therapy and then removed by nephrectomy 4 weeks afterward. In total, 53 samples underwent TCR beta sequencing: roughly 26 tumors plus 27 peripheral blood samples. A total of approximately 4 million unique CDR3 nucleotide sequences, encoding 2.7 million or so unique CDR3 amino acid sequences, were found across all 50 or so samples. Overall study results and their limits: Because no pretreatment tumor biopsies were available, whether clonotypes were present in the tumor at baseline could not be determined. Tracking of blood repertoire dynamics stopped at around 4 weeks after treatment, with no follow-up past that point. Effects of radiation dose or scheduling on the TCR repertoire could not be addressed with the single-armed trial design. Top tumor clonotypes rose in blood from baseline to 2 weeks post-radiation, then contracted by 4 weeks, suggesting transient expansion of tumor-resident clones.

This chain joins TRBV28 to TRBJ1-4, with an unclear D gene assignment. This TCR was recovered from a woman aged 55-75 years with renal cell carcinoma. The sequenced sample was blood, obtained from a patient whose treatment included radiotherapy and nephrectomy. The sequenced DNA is TGTGCCAGCTCCTCCCCTCCGGAAAAACTGTTTTTT. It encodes CASSSPPEKLFF.